A selection of T cell receptor beta chains follows, all from one sample in a study of Graves' ophthalmopathy and Graves' hyperthyroidism. TCRdb re-analysed the multiplex PCR reads in MiXCR, keeping a single row per CDR3 protein. The data show some 390,000 distinct CDR3 sequences, approximately 20% seen once. Source material: peripheral blood. Every receptor here comes from a woman younger than 30 with Graves' ophthalmopathy. Each CDR3 is given with its conserved first and last residue. Each record gives: D gene, J gene, clone size, V gene, CDR3 DNA, CDR3 protein. D genes are given only for firm matches. Clone size is stated in some rows and not others, as once, few, many or a class when expanded.

D: NA; J: TRBJ2-2; size: many; V: TRBV6-2/TRBV6-3; DNA: TGTGCCAGCAGTTACTCGAATTTCCGCACCTCGAACACCGGGGAGCTGTTTTTT; CDR3: CASSYSNFRTSNTGELFF
D: NA; J: TRBJ1-1; size: NA; V: TRBV5-1; DNA: TGCGCCAGCAACGGACACGAACCCGAAGCTTTCTTT; CDR3: CASNGHEPEAFF
D: NA; J: TRBJ1-1; size: many; V: TRBV3-1; DNA: TGTGCCAGCAGCCAAGAGTTCAGGGCTGAAGCTTTCTTT; CDR3: CASSQEFRAEAFF
D: TRBD2; J: TRBJ2-7; size: many; V: TRBV6-1; DNA: TGTGCCAGCAGTGTCGGTTGGGCGGGAGGGTGGAACGAGCAGTACTTC; CDR3: CASSVGWAGGWNEQYF
D: NA; J: TRBJ2-2; size: NA; V: TRBV30; DNA: TGTGCCTGGGGGGCCTCGAACACCGGGGAGCTGTTTTTT; CDR3: CAWGASNTGELFF
D: NA; J: TRBJ2-1; size: many; V: TRBV18; DNA: TGTGCCAGCTCACCTCGGGACTCATACAATGAGCAGTTCTTC; CDR3: CASSPRDSYNEQFF
D: TRBD1; J: TRBJ1-2; size: NA; V: TRBV5-1; DNA: TGCGCCAGCAGCGGACAGGACGAGATCTATGGCTACACCTTC; CDR3: CASSGQDEIYGYTF
D: NA; J: TRBJ2-7; size: NA; V: TRBV27; DNA: TGTGCCAGCAGTTTATCCGCTTTCTACGCGCAGTACTTC; CDR3: CASSLSAFYAQYF
D: TRBD1; J: TRBJ2-7; size: many; V: TRBV5-1; DNA: TGCGCCAGCAGCCTCGCTGGGGGACAGAGGTACGAGCAGTACTTC; CDR3: CASSLAGGQRYEQYF
D: TRBD1; J: TRBJ2-7; size: many; V: TRBV7-2; DNA: TGTGCCAGCAGCGAAGTAGGGACAGGGCCCTACGAGCAGTACTTC; CDR3: CASSEVGTGPYEQYF
D: NA; J: TRBJ2-7; size: NA; V: TRBV6-1; DNA: TGTGCCACCCAGGCGGATTACGAGCAGTACTTC; CDR3: CATQADYEQYF
D: NA; J: TRBJ2-7; size: many; V: TRBV6-5; DNA: TGTGCCAGCAGTTACAGGACAGAAGGCGAGCAGTACTTC; CDR3: CASSYRTEGEQYF
D: NA; J: TRBJ2-5; size: many; V: TRBV7-9; DNA: TGTGCCAGCAGCCCGACTTTCCAAGAGACCCAGCACTTC; CDR3: CASSPTFQETQHF
D: NA; J: TRBJ1-3; size: many; V: TRBV6-5; DNA: TGTGCCAGCAGTTCGGAGAGGGGTGGAAACACCATATATTTT; CDR3: CASSSERGGNTIYF